These 9 T cell receptor beta chains originate from one sample sequenced in a study of blood T cell repertoires in COVID-19. TCRdb's table, derived via immunoSEQ multiplex PCR, lists solely in-frame clones and lacks some. The table shows about 55,000 clones, with about four fifths occurring only once. The sample taken for sequencing was peripheral blood. These receptors originate from a human donor in a cohort sampled during active or convalescent COVID-19.

V usage is TRBV12-3 or TRBV12-4 and J usage is TRBJ1-5; D remains unclear. The CDR3 sequence is 13 residues long. V lost 3 bases, J lost 0 bases, and 3 bases lay in between. CDR3 loop: CASSFYSNQPQHF. CDR3 nucleotide sequence: TGTGCCAGCAGTTTCTATAGCAATCAGCCCCAGCATTTT.

CDR3 sequence: CASSSSDDRGYGYTF. In DNA, the CDR3 is TGTGCCAGCAGCTCCTCCGATGACAGGGGCTATGGCTACACCTTC. V is TRBV11-2 and J is TRBJ1-2; TRBD1 agrees at 8 bases. V shed 4 bases and J 4 bases; nucleotides not matched to a gene: 8. The CDR3 sequence is 15 residues long. CDR1 and CDR2 from the germline V gene are SGHAT and FQNNGV.

This clone was counted only a few times. The genes are TRBV5-1 and TRBJ1-6, with 9 bases aligning to TRBD1. This CDR3 has 15 residues. The V gene's germline CDR1 is SGHRS and CDR2 YFSETQ. The junction had 9 bases not matched to a gene; V was cut back by 4 bases and J by 10 bases. The CDR3 DNA reads as TGCGCCAGCAGCCACTCGGGACAGGGAATCTCACCCCTCCACTTT. The encoded protein is CASSHSGQGISPLHF.

CDR3 sequence (DNA): TGTGCCAGCAGCCAAAATGAGGGACTAGCGGACCGACAGTACTTC. Protein product: CASSQNEGLADRQYF. The genes are TRBV3-1 (or the pseudogene TRBV3-2) and TRBJ2-7, with 11 bases matching TRBD2. Germline trimming cut 2 bases from V and 10 bases from J; bases unmatched to any gene: 10. Germline assignment: CDR1 LGHDT and CDR2 YNNKEL (reference sequence). CDR3 length equals 15 residues.

The gene calls are TRBV4-3 and TRBJ2-3, with D perhaps matching TRBD2 (7 bases). The CDR3 has 16 residues. With 0 bases removed from V and 6 bases from J, the gap between germline ends came to 16 bases. Looked up from germline, CDR1 is LGHNA and CDR2 is YSLEER. For the CDR3, the DNA is TGCGCCAGCAGCCAAGATTGGAGGGGGGGCGGGGATACGCAGTATTTT. This sequence encodes CASSQDWRGGGDTQYF.

The chain carries TRBV2 and TRBJ1-4; the match to TRBD1 covers 7 bases. Germline values: CDR1 SNHLY, CDR2 FYNNEI. This CDR3 has 17 amino acids. With 8 bases clipped from V and 5 bases from J, the junction kept 17 bases outside the gene matches. CDR3 protein: CASRKGASTPLNEKLFF. For the CDR3, the DNA is TGTGCCAGCCGGAAGGGGGCAAGTACGCCCTTAAATGAAAAACTGTTTTTT.

The rearrangement joins TRBV6-2 or TRBV6-3 to TRBJ2-7, with 7 nucleotides matching TRBD2. This CDR3 region has 15 residues. Germline-derived CDR1 and CDR2 are MNHEY and SVGEGT. The V and J ends lost 2 bases and 3 bases, in that order; junction bases with no gene match: 7. Written as DNA, the CDR3 is TGTGCCAGCAGTTACGGGTCTAGCGGATACTACGAGCAGTACTTC. Protein sequence: CASSYGSSGYYEQYF.

The chain combines TRBV9 with TRBJ2-3; the D is unclear. Trimming stripped 0 bases from V and 0 bases from J, with 5 bases between. Germline V gene sequence: CDR1 SGDLS, CDR2 YYNGEE. This CDR3 has 14 residues. CDR3 sequence reads: CASSVGPSTDTQYF. Written as DNA, the CDR3 is TGTGCCAGCAGCGTAGGGCCTAGCACAGATACGCAGTATTTT.

The genes are TRBV11-2 and TRBJ2-6; 7 bases map to TRBD2. The ends lost 8 bases at V and 2 bases at J; junction bases unmatched: 9. Germline V lookup: CDR1 SGHAT, CDR2 FQNNGV. The CDR3 runs to 16 residues. CDR3 in amino acids: CASVSGGRAGANVLTF. The CDR3 nucleotides read TGTGCCAGCGTATCCGGGGGGAGGGCTGGGGCCAACGTCCTGACTTTC. The full variable domain, in which reference TRBV11-2 and TRBJ2-6 provide the parts outside the CDR3, is EAGVAQSPRYKIIEKRQSVAFWCNPISGHATLYWYQQILGQGPKLLIQFQNNGVVDDSQLPKDRFSAERLKGVDSTLKIQPAKLEDSAVYLCASVSGGRAGANVLTFGAGSRLTVL.